This T cell receptor beta chain emerged from a study of T-cell reconstitution after alpha-beta-depleted transplantation in children. V lost 0 bases and J lost 16; bases outside the gene matches: 6. CDR3 size: 12 residues. Germline-derived CDR1 and CDR2 are MNHEY and SVGAGI. Study-level results: Several hundred graft clones that had expanded were reportedly the source of alpha-beta T cells about two months after transplant. Among T cells one year after transplant, newly produced cells accounted for most counts and diversity. Certain patients had high TCRbeta diversity at day 60, and it came from recipient T cells and thymic progenitors that survived.

Only a few counts were recorded for this clonotype. Antigen: not known. Unique molecular identifiers were used to barcode this TCRbeta library. TCRdb called the PCR reads again in MiXCR, with one record for every CDR3 protein. The sample carries about 980,000 distinct CDR3 sequences, 25% to 30% recorded once. This specimen was PBMCs, mostly from graft donor cells, taken 360 days after TCRalphabeta/CD19-depleted stem cell transplant. V usage is TRBV6-5 and J usage is TRBJ2-1, with TRBD1 matching over 7 bases. The source of this sequence is a boy younger than two who had a stem cell transplant for SCID, so the T cells may come from the graft donor. The CDR3 loop reads CASSYSGTDPFF. The CDR3 nucleotides read TGTGCCAGCAGTTACTCGGGGACAGATCCCTTCTTC.